This TCR beta chain came from a study of OX40 agonist ivuxolimab in advanced cancers. General study points: In general, CD8+ T cells held more expanded clones than CD4+ did, on average.

Patients with autoimmune history or systemic immunosuppression were excluded. The V end lost 3 bases, the J end lost 0 bases, and 15 bases lay between the germline ends. Germline loops: CDR1 LNHDA, CDR2 SQIVND (reference sequence). The CDR3 sequence is 16 residues long. TCRdb's table, derived via immunoSEQ multiplex PCR, lists solely in-frame clones and lacks some. The table records about 51,000 clones, more than 70% of them present only once. On this clone: Antigen: not known.

This TCR came from an adult with an advanced solid tumor such as melanoma, head and neck, liver or kidney cancer. V is TRBV19 and J is TRBJ2-7, with D perhaps matching TRBD2 (5 bases). Material: CD4+ or CD8+ T cells sorted from blood, obtained in a trial of the OX40 agonist ivuxolimab. CDR3 loop: CASSITVGSTSYEQYF. The CDR3 nucleotides read TGTGCCAGTAGTATTACGGTAGGGAGTACCTCCTACGAGCAGTACTTC.